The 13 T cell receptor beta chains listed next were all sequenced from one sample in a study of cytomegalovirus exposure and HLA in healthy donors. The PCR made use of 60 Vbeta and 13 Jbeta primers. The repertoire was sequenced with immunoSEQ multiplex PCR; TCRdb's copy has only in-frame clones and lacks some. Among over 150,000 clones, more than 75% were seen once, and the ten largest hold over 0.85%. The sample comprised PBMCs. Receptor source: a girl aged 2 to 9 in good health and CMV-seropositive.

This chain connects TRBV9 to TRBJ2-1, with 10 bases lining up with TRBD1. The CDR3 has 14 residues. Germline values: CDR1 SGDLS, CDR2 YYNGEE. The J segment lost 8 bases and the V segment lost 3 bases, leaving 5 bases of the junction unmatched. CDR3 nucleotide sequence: TGTGCCAGCAGCGCCCGACAGGGGGCCGATGAGCAGTTCTTC. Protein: CASSARQGADEQFF.

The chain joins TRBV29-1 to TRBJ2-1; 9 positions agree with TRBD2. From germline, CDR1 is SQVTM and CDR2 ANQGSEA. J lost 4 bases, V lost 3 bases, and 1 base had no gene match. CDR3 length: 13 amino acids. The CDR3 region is CSVDLAGYNEQFF. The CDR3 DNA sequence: TGCAGCGTTGACCTAGCGGGATACAATGAGCAGTTCTTC.

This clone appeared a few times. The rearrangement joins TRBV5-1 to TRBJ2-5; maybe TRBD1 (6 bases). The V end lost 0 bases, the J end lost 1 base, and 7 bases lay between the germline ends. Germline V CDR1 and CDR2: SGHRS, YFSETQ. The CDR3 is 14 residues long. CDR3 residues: CASSLEGGQETQYF. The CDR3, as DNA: TGCGCCAGCAGCTTGGAAGGGGGCCAAGAGACCCAGTACTTC.

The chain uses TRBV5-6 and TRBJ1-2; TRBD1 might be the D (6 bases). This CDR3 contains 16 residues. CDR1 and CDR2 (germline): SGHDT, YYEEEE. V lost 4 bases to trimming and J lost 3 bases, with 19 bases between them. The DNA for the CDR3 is TGTGCCAGCAGCCCAGCTTTGCGGGGGCCGCACTATGGCTACACCTTC. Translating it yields CASSPALRGPHYGYTF.

The CDR3 DNA reads TGTGCCAGCAGTTGGACAGGGAGAGAGACCCAGTACTTC. Its protein product is CASSWTGRETQYF. The chain combines TRBV28 with TRBJ2-5, with 8 nucleotides matching TRBD1. With V trimmed by 4 bases and J by 4 bases, 2 bases remained unmatched. The CDR3 is 13 amino acids. Germline CDR1 and CDR2: MDHEN and SYDVKM.

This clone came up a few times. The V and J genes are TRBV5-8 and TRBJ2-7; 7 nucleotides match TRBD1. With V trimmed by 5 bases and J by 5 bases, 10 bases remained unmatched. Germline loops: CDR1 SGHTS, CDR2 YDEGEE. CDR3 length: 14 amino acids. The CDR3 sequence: CASSFTGVRDEQYF. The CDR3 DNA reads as TGTGCCAGCAGTTTTACAGGGGTCCGCGACGAGCAGTACTTC.

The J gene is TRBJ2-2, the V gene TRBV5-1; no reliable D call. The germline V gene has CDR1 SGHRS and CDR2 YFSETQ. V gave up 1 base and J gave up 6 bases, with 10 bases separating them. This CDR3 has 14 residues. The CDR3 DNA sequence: TGCGCCAGCAGCTTGTCTAGTGCAGCCGGGGAGCTGTTTTTT. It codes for CASSLSSAAGELFF.

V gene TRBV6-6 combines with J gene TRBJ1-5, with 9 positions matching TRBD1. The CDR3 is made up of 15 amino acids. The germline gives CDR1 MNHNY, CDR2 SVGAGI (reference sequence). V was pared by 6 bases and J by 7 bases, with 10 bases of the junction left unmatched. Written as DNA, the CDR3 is TGTGCCAGCAGAGCCCAGGGGGGACAGGGACAGCCCCAGCATTTT. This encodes CASRAQGGQGQPQHF.

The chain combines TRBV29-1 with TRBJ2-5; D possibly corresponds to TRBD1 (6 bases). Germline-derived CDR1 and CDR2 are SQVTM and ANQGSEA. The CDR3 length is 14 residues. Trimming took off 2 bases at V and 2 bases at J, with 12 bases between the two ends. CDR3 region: CSVERIGGQETQYF. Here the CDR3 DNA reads TGCAGCGTTGAAAGAATAGGGGGTCAAGAGACCCAGTACTTC.

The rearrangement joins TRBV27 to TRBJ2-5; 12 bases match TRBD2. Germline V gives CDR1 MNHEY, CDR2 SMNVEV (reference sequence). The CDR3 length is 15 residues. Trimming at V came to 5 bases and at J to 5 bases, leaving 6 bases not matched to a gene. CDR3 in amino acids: CASSPRLAGVETQYF. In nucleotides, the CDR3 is TGTGCCAGCAGTCCCCGACTAGCGGGAGTGGAGACCCAGTACTTC.

This CDR3 reads CASSAPGGRGYTF. CDR3 nucleotides: TGTGCCAGCAGCGCCCCAGGGGGGCGTGGCTACACCTTC. V gene TRBV9 combines with J gene TRBJ1-2; 7 nucleotides agree with TRBD1. CDR3 size: 13 residues. After removal of 3 bases from V and 7 bases from J, the junction contained 6 bases not matched to a gene. CDR1 and CDR2 from the germline V gene are SGDLS and YYNGEE. Based on the CDR3 plus reference TRBV9 and TRBJ1-2, the full variable domain is DSGVTQTPKHLITATGQRVTLRCSPRSGDLSVYWYQQSLDQGLQFLIQYYNGEERAKGNILERFSAQQFPDLHSELNLSSLELGDSALYFCASSAPGGRGYTFGSGTRLTVV.

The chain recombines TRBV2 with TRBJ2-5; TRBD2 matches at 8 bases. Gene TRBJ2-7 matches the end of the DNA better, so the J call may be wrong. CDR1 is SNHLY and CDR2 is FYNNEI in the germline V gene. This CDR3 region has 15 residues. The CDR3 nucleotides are TGTGCCAGCTGGATCACTAGCGGACCTTCCTACGAGCAGTACTTC. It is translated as CASWITSGPSYEQYF.

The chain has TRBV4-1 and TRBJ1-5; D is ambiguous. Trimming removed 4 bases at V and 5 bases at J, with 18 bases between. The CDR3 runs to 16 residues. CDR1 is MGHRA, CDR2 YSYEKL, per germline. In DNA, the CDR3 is TGCGCCAGCAGCCGTTCTCGGGTCCTCTCCGATCAGCCCCAGCATTTT. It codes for CASSRSRVLSDQPQHF.